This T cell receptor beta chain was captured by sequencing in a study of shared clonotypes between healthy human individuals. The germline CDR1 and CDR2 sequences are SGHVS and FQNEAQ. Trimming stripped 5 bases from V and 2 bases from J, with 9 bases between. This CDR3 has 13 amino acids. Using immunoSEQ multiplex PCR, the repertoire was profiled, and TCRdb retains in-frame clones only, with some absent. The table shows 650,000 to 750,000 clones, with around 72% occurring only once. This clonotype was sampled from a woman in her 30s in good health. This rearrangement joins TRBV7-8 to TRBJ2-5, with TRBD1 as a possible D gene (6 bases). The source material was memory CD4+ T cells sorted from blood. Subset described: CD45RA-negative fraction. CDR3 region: CASSPGTQETQYF. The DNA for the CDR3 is TGTGCCAGCAGCCCTGGGACACAAGAGACCCAGTACTTC. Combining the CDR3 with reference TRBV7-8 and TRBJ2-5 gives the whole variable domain GAGVSQSPRYKVAKRGQDVALRCDPISGHVSLFWYQQALGQGPEFLTYFQNEAQLDKSGLPSDRFFAERPEGSVSTLKIQRTQQEDSAVYLCASSPGTQETQYFGPGTRLLVL.